Below are 4 T cell receptor beta chains sequenced from a single sample in a study of blood T cell repertoires in COVID-19. Generated by immunoSEQ multiplex PCR, the TCRdb table keeps only in-frame clones and is missing some. The repertoire holds around 80,000 clones, with around 76% as singletons. Specimen: peripheral blood. These receptors were obtained from a woman at least 80 years old with active or convalescent COVID-19.

This clone was counted between two and nine times. CDR3: CASSQGLAIYEQYF. The CDR3 DNA reads as TGTGCCAGCAGCCAGGGACTAGCCATCTACGAGCAGTACTTC. V gene TRBV27 combines with J gene TRBJ2-7, with 9 bases lining up with TRBD2. The CDR3 length is 14 residues. In germline, CDR1 is MNHEY, CDR2 SMNVEV (reference sequence). V lost 6 bases, J lost 3 bases, and 6 bases stayed unmatched.

This chain connects TRBV6-2 or TRBV6-3 to TRBJ2-1; 7 bases fit TRBD2. There are 13 residues in the CDR3. Trimming took 5 bases from V and 2 from J; bases not matched to a gene: 0. Germline lookup yields CDR1 MNHEY and CDR2 SVGEGT. DNA of the CDR3: TGTGCCAGCAGTGGGGGGGCCTACAATGAGCAGTTCTTC. Its translation is CASSGGAYNEQFF.

The chain is built from TRBV6-1 and TRBJ2-1; tentative D call: TRBD2 (5 bases). The CDR3 consists of 12 residues. Germline V gene lookup returns CDR1 MNHNS and CDR2 SASEGT. V was pared by 2 bases and J by 10 bases, with 9 bases between. CDR3 sequence: CASSEWSGEQFF. The CDR3 DNA reads TGTGCCAGCAGTGAATGGAGCGGCGAGCAGTTCTTC.

DNA for the CDR3: TGTGCCAGCAGCGGACAGGGGACAGGGGTTTCTCGGGGCGAGACCCAGTACTTC. Protein: CASSGQGTGVSRGETQYF. The chain uses TRBV5-5 and TRBJ2-5; 10 bases line up with TRBD1. The CDR3 covers 18 residues. Germline V gene data show CDR1 as SGHKS and CDR2 as YYEKEE (reference sequence). Trimming removed 4 bases from V and 5 bases from J; junction bases left unmatched: 17.